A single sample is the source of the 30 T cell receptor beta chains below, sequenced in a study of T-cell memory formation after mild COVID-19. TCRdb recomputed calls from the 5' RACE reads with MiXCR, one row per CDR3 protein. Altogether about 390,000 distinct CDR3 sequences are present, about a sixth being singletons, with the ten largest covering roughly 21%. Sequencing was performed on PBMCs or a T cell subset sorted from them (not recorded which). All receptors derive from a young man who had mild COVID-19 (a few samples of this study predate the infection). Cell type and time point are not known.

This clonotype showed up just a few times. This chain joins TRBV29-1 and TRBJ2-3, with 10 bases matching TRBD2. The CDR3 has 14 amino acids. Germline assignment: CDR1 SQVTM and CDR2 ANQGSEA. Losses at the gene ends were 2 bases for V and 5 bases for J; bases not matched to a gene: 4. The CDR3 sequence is CSVELAGVEDTQYF. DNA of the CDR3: TGCAGCGTTGAACTAGCGGGGGTTGAAGATACGCAGTATTTT.

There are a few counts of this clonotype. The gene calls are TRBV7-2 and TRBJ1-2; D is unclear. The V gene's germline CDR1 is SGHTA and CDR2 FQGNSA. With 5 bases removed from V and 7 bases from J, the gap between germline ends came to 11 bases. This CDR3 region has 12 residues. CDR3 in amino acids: CASSISGSGYTF. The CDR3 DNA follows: TGTGCCAGCAGCATTAGTGGCTCTGGCTACACCTTC.

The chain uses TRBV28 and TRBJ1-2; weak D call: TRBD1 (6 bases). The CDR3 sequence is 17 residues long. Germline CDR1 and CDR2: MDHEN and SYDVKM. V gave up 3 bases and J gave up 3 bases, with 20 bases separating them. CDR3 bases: TGTGCCAGCAGTTTCGGGCAGGGGCTAGGTCGGGACTATGGCTACACCTTC. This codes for CASSFGQGLGRDYGYTF.

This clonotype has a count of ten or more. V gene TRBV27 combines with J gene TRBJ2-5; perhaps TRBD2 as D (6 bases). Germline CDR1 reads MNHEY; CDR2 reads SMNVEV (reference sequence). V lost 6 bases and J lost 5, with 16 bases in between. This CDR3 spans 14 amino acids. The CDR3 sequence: CASSPWGEPETQYF. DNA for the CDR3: TGTGCCAGCAGCCCCTGGGGGGAGCCGGAGACCCAGTACTTC.

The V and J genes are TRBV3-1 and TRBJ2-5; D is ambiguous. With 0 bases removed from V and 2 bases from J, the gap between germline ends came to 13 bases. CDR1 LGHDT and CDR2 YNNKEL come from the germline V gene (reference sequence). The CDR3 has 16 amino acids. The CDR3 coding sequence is TGTGCCAGCAGCCAAGAGGGCAGCGTAGCTCAAGAGACCCAGTACTTC. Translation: CASSQEGSVAQETQYF.

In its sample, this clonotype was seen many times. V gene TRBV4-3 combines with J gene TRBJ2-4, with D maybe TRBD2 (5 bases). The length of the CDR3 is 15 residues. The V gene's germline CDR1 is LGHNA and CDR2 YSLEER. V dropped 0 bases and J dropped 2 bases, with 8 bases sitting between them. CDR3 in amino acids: CASSQDRGTKNIQYF. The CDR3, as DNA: TGCGCCAGCAGCCAAGATAGAGGGACCAAAAACATTCAGTACTTC.

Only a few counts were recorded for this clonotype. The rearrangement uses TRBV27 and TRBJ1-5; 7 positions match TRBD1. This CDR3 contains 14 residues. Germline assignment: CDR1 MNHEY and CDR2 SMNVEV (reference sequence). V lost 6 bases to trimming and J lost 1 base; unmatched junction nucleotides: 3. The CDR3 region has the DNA TGTGCCAGCAGGACAGGGCTGAGCAATCAGCCCCAGCATTTT. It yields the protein CASRTGLSNQPQHF.

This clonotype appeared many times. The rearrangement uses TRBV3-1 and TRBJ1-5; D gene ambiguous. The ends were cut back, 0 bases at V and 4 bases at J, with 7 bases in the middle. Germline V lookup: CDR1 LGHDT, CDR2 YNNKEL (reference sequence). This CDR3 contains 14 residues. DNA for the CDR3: TGTGCCAGCAGCCAAGATTCGGTGAATCAGCCCCAGCATTTT. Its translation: CASSQDSVNQPQHF.

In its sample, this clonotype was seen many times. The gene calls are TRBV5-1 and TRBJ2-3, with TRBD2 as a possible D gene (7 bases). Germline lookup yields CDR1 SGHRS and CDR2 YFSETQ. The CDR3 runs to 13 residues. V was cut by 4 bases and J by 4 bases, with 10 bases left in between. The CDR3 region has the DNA TGCGCCAGCAGCGTGGGGGGGCCAGATACGCAGTATTTT. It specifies CASSVGGPDTQYF.

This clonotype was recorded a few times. For the CDR3, the DNA is TGCGCCAGCAGCTTCCAGGAATGGACCGGGGAGCTGTTTTTT. Translation gives CASSFQEWTGELFF. This chain connects TRBV5-1 to TRBJ2-2; D unclear. Germline V gene sequence: CDR1 SGHRS, CDR2 YFSETQ. This CDR3 has 14 residues. The ends were cut back, 2 bases at V and 5 bases at J, with 10 bases in the middle.

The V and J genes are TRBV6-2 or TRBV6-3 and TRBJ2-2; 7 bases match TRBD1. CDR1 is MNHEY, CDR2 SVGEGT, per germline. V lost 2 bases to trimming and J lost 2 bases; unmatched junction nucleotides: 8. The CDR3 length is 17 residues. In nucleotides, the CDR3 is TGTGCCAGCAGTTACGTCCCAGGGGGATCAAACACCGGGGAGCTGTTTTTT. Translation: CASSYVPGGSNTGELFF.

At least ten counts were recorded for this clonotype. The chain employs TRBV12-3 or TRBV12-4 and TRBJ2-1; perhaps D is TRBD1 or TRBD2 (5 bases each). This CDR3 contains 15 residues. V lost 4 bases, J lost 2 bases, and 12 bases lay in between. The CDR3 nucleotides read TGTGCCAGCAGTTCCCGGGAAGGGGCCTACAATGAGCAGTTCTTC. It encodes CASSSREGAYNEQFF.

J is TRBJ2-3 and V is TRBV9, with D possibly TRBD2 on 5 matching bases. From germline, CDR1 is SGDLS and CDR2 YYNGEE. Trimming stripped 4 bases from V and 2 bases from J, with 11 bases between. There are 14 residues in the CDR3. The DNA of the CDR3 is TGTGCCAGCAGCCCGAGGGTCTTCACAGATACGCAGTATTTT. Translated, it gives CASSPRVFTDTQYF.

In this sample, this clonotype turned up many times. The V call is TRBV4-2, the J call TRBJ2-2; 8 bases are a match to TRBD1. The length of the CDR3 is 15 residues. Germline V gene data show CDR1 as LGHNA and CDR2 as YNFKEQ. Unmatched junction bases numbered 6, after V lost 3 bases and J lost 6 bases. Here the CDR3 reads CASSQETGEPGELFF. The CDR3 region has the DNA TGTGCCAGCAGCCAGGAGACAGGGGAGCCCGGGGAGCTGTTTTTT.

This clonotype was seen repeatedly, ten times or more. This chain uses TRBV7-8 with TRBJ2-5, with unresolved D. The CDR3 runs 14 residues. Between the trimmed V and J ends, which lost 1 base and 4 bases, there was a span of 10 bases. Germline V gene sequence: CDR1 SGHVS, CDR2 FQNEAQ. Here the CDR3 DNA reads TGTGCCAGCAGCTTAGGGGCTATTGCAGAGACCCAGTACTTC. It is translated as CASSLGAIAETQYF. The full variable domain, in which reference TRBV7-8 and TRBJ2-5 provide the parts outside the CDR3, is GAGVSQSPRYKVAKRGQDVALRCDPISGHVSLFWYQQALGQGPEFLTYFQNEAQLDKSGLPSDRFFAERPEGSVSTLKIQRTQQEDSAVYLCASSLGAIAETQYFGPGTRLLVL.

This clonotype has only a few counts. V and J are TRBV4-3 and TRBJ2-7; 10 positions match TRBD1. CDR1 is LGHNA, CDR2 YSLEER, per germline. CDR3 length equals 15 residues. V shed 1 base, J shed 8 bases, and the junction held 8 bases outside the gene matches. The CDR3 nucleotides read TGCGCCAGCAGCCAAGTCCCCGGGACAGGGGTTAAGCAGTACTTC. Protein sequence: CASSQVPGTGVKQYF.

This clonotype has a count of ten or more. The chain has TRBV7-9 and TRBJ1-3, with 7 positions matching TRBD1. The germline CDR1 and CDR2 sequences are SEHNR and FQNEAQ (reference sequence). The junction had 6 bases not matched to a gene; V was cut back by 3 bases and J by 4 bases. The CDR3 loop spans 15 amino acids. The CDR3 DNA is TGTGCCAGCAGCTTCCCCGGGACAGCAGGAAACACCATATATTTT. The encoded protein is CASSFPGTAGNTIYF.

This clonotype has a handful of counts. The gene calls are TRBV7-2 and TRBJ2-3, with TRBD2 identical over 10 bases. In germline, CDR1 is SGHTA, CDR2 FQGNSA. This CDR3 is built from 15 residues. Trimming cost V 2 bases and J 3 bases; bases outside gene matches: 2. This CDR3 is CASSLQRGGTDTQYF. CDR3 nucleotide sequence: TGTGCCAGCAGCTTACAGCGGGGGGGAACAGATACGCAGTATTTT.

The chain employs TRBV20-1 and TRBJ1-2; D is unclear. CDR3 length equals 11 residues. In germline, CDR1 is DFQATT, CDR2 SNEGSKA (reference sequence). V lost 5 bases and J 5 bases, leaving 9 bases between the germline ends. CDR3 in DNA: TGCAGTGCTCTTACACTATATGGCTACACCTTC. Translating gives CSALTLYGYTF.

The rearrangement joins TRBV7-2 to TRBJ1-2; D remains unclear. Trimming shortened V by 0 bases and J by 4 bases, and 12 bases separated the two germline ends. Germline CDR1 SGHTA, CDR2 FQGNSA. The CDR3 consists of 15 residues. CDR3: CASSLAPTLIYGYTF. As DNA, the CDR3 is TGTGCCAGCAGCTTAGCGCCGACACTGATCTATGGCTACACCTTC.

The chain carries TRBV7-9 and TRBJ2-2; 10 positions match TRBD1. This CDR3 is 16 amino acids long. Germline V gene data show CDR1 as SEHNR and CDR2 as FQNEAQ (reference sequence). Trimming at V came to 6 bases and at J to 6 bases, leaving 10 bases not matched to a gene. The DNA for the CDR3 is TGTGCCAGCAGAGTCCGGAACGGGACAGGGGCCGGGGAGCTGTTTTTT. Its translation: CASRVRNGTGAGELFF.

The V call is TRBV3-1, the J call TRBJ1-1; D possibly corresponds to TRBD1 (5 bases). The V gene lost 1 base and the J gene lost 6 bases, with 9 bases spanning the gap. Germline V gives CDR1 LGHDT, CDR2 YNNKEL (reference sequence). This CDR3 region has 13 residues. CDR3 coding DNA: TGTGCCAGCAGCCAAGTTCCGACAGCTGAAGCTTTCTTT. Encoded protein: CASSQVPTAEAFF.

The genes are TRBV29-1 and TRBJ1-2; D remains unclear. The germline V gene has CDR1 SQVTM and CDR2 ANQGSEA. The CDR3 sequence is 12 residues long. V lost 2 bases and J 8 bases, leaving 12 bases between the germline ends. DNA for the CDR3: TGCAGCGTTGAACGTACCGCGGGCGGCTACACCTTC. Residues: CSVERTAGGYTF.

CDR3 amino acids: CSARSRAGSKGYTF. The CDR3 coding sequence is TGCAGTGCTAGATCCCGGGCCGGCTCGAAGGGCTACACCTTC. The chain employs TRBV20-1 and TRBJ1-2; D uncertain. The length of the CDR3 is 14 residues. V dropped 2 bases and J dropped 8 bases, with 18 bases sitting between them. CDR1 is DFQATT and CDR2 is SNEGSKA in the germline V gene (reference sequence).

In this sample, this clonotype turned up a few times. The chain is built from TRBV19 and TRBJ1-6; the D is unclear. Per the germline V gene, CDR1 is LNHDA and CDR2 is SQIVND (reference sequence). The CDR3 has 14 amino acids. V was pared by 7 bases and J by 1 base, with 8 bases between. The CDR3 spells CASMVGSYNSPLHF. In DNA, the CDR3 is TGTGCCAGTATGGTAGGATCCTATAATTCACCCCTCCACTTT.

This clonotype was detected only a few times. CDR3 sequence: CASSLHDGQETQYF. Written as DNA, the CDR3 is TGTGCCAGCAGCCTCCACGACGGACAAGAGACCCAGTACTTC. The chain has TRBV7-6 and TRBJ2-5; D is unclear. Per the germline V gene, CDR1 is SGHVS and CDR2 is FNYEAQ. CDR3 size: 14 residues. Trimming took off 5 bases at V and 2 bases at J, with 12 bases between the two ends.

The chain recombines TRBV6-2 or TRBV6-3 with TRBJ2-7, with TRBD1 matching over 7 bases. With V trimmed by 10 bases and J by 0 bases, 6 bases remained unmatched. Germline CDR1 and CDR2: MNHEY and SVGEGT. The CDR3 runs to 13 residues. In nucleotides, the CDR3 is TGTGCCACCTTGGACAGGACCTCCTACGAGCAGTACTTC. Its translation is CATLDRTSYEQYF.

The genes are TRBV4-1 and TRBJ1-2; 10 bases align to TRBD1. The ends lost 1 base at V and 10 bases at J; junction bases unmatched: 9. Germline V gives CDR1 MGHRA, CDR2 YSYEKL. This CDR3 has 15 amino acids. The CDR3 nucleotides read TGCGCCAGCAGCCAAGCCGGGACAGGGGCGGGGGTCTACACCTTC. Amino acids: CASSQAGTGAGVYTF.

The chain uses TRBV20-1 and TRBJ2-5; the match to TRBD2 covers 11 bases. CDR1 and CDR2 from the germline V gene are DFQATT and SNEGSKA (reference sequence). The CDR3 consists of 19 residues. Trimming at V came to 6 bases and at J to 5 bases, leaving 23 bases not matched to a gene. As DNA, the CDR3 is TGCAGTGCGACCATCGTGGGGGGACTAGCGGCCCACCTGCGGGAGACCCAGTACTTC. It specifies CSATIVGGLAAHLRETQYF.

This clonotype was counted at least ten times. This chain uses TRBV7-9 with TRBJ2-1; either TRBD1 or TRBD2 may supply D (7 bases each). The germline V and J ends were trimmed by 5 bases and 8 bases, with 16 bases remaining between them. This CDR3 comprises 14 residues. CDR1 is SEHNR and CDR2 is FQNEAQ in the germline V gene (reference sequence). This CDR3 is CASSLSGGVDEQFF. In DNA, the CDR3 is TGTGCCAGCAGCCTTTCAGGGGGGGTGGATGAGCAGTTCTTC. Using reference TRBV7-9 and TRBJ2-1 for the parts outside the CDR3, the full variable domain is DTGVSQNPRHKITKRGQNVTFRCDPISEHNRLYWYRQTLGQGPEFLTYFQNEAQLEKSRLLSDRFSAERPKGSFSTLEIQRTEQGDSAMYLCASSLSGGVDEQFFGPGTRLTVL.